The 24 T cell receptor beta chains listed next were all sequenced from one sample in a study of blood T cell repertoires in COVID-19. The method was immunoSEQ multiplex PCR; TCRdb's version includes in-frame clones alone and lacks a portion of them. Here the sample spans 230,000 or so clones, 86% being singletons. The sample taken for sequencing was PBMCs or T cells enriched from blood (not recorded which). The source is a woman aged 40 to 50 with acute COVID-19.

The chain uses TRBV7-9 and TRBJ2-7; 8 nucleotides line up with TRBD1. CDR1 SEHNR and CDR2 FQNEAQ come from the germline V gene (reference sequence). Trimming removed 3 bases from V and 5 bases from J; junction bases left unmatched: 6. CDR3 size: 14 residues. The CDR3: CASSFGQGKDEQYF. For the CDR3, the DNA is TGTGCCAGCAGCTTCGGACAGGGAAAAGACGAGCAGTACTTC.

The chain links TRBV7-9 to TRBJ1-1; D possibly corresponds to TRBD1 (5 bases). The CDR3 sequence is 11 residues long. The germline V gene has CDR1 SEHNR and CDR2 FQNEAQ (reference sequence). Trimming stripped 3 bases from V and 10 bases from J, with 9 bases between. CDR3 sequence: CASSFGQGAFF. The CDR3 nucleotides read TGTGCCAGCAGCTTCGGTCAGGGAGCTTTCTTT.

DNA of the CDR3: TGTGCCAGCAGCGTAAGGGGGGGAGGCACAGATACGCAGTATTTT. Amino acid sequence: CASSVRGGGTDTQYF. The chain carries TRBV9 and TRBJ2-3, with a tentative D call TRBD2 (7 bases). There are 15 residues in the CDR3. V lost 1 base and J 1 base, leaving 10 bases between the germline ends. Germline loops: CDR1 SGDLS, CDR2 YYNGEE.

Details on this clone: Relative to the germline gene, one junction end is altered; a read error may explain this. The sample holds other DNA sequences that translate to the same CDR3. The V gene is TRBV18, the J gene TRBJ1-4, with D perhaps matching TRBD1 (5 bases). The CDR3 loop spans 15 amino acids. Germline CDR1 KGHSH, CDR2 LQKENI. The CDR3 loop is CASSPPGGLNEKLFF. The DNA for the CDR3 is TGTGCCAGCTCCCCACCGGGGGGACTTAATGAAAAACTGTTTTTT. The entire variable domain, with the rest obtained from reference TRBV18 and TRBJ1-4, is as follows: NAGVMQNPRHLVRRRGQEARLRCSPMKGHSHVYWYRQLPEEGLKFMVYLQKENIIDESGMPKERFSAEFPKEGPSILRIQQVVRGDSAAYFCASSPPGGLNEKLFFGSGTQLSVL.

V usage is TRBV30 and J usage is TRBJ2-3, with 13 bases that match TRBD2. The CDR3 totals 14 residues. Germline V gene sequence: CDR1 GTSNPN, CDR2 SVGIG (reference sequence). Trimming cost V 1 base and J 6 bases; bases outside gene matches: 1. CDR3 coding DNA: TGTGCCTGGAGTGGGGGACTAGCGGGGGATACGCAGTATTTT. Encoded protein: CAWSGGLAGDTQYF.

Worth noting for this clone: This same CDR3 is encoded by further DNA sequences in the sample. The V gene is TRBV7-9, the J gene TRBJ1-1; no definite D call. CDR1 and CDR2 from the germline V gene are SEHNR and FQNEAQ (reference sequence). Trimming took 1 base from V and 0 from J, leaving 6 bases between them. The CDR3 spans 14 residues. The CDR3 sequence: CASSLGGLNTEAFF. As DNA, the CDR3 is TGTGCCAGCAGCTTAGGAGGCCTGAACACTGAAGCTTTCTTT.

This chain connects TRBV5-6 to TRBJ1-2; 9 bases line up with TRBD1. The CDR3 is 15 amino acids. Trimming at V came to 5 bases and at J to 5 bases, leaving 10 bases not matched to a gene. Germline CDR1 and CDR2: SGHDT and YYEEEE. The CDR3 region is CASRSGTGRDYGYTF. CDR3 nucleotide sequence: TGTGCCAGCAGGTCCGGGACAGGGAGGGATTATGGCTACACCTTC.

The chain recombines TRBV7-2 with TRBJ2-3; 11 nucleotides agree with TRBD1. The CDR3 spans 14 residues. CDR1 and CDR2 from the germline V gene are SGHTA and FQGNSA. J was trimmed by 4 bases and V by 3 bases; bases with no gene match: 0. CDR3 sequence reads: CASSLGQGADTQYF. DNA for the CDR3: TGTGCCAGCAGCTTGGGACAGGGGGCAGATACGCAGTATTTT.

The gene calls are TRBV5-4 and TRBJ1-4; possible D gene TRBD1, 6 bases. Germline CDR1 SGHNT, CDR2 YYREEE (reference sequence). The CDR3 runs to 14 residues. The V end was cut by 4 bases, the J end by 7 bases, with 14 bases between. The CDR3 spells CASSKGGVVEKLFF. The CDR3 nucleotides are TGTGCCAGCAGCAAAGGGGGGGTAGTTGAAAAACTGTTTTTT.

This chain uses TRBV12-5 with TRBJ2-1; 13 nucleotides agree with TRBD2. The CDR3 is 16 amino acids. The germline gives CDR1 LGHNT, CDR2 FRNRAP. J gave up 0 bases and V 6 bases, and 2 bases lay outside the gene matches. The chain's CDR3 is CASGRLAGGSYNEQFF. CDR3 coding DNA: TGTGCTAGTGGAAGACTAGCGGGGGGCTCCTACAATGAGCAGTTCTTC. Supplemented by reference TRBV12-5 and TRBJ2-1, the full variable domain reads DARVTQTPRHKVTEMGQEVTMRCQPILGHNTVFWYRQTMMQGLELLAYFRNRAPLDDSGMPKDRFSAEMPDATLATLKIQPSEPRDSAVYFCASGRLAGGSYNEQFFGPGTRLTVL.

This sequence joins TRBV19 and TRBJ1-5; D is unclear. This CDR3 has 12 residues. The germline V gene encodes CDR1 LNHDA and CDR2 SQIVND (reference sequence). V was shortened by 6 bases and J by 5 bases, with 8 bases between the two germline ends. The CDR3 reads CASSVLYQPQHF. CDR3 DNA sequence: TGTGCCAGTAGCGTACTCTATCAGCCCCAGCATTTT. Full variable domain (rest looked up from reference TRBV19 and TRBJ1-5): DGGITQSPKYLFRKEGQNVTLSCEQNLNHDAMYWYRQDPGQGLRLIYYSQIVNDFQKGDIAEGYSVSREKKESFPLTVTSAQKNPTAFYLCASSVLYQPQHFGDGTRLSIL.

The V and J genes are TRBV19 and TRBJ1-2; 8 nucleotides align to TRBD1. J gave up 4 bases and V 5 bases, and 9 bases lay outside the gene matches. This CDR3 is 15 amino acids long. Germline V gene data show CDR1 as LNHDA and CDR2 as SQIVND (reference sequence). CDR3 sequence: CASSLYRQGSYGYTF. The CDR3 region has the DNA TGTGCCAGTAGTCTCTACCGACAGGGGTCCTATGGCTACACCTTC. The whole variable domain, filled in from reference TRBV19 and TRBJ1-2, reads DGGITQSPKYLFRKEGQNVTLSCEQNLNHDAMYWYRQDPGQGLRLIYYSQIVNDFQKGDIAEGYSVSREKKESFPLTVTSAQKNPTAFYLCASSLYRQGSYGYTFGSGTRLTVV.

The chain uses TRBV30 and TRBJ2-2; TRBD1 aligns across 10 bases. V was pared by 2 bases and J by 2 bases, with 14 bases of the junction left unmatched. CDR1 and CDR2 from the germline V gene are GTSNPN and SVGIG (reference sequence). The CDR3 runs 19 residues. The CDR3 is CAWSPRPFGTGDNTGELFF. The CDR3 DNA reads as TGTGCCTGGAGTCCCCGACCTTTTGGGACAGGGGACAACACCGGGGAGCTGTTTTTT.

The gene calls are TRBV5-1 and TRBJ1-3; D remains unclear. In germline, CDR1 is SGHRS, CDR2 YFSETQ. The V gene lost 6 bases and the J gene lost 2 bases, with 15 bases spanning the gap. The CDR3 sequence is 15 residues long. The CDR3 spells CASTAGMAPGNTIYF. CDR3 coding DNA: TGCGCCAGCACGGCCGGGATGGCTCCTGGAAACACCATATATTTT.

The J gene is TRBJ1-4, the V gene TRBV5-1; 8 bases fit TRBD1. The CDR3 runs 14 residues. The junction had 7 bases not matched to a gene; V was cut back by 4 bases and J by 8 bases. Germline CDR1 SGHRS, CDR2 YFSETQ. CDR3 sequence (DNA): TGCGCCAGCAGCCCGGACAGGGTGAGGGAAAAACTGTTTTTT. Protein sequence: CASSPDRVREKLFF.

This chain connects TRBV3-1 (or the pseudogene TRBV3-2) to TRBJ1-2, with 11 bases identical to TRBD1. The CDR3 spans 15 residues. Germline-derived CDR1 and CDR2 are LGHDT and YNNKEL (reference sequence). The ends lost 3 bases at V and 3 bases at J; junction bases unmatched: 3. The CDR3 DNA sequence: TGTGCCAGCAGCCAGGGGACAGGGGGTTACTATGGCTACACCTTC. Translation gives CASSQGTGGYYGYTF.

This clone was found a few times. CDR3 DNA: TGCGCCAGCAGCCAAGATGGGACAGGCAGACTTTCACCCCTCCACTTT. Encoded protein: CASSQDGTGRLSPLHF. This chain joins TRBV4-1 and TRBJ1-6, with TRBD1 matching over 8 bases. Germline CDR1 reads MGHRA; CDR2 reads YSYEKL. This CDR3 is built from 16 residues. Germline trimming cut 0 bases from V and 9 bases from J; bases unmatched to any gene: 7.

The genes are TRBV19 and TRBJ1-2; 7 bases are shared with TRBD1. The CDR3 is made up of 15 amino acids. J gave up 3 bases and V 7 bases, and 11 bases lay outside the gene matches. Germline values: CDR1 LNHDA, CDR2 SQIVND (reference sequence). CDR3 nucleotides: TGTGCCAGTATCCTCAGAGGAGGGGGCGACTATGGCTACACCTTC. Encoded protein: CASILRGGGDYGYTF.

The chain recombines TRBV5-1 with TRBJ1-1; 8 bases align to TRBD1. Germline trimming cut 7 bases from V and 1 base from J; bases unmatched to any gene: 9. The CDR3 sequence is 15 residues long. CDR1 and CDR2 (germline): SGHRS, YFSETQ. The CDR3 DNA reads TGCGCCAGCGGAGCAAAGACAGGGGAGAACACTGAAGCTTTCTTT. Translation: CASGAKTGENTEAFF.

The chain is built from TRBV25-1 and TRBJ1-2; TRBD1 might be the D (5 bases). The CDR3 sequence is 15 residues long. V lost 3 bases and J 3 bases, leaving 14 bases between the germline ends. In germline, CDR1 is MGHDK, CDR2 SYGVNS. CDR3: CASSDFAGRDYGYTF. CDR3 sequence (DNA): TGTGCCAGCAGTGATTTCGCCGGCAGGGACTATGGCTACACCTTC.

CDR3 amino acids: CASSVVQGGGYTF. The CDR3 DNA reads TGTGCCAGCAGCGTAGTCCAGGGGGGTGGCTACACCTTC. The chain links TRBV9 to TRBJ1-2; 7 bases line up with TRBD1. This CDR3 contains 13 residues. J gave up 7 bases and V 0 bases, and 3 bases lay outside the gene matches. CDR1 is SGDLS, CDR2 YYNGEE, per germline. Looking up the rest from reference TRBV9 and TRBJ1-2 gives the full variable domain: DSGVTQTPKHLITATGQRVTLRCSPRSGDLSVYWYQQSLDQGLQFLIQYYNGEERAKGNILERFSAQQFPDLHSELNLSSLELGDSALYFCASSVVQGGGYTFGSGTRLTVV.

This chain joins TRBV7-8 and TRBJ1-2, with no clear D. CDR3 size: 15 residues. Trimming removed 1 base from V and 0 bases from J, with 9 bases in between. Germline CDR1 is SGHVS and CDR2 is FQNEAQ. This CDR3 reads CASSLGLTTNYGYTF. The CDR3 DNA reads TGTGCCAGCAGCTTAGGGCTGACTACTAACTATGGCTACACCTTC. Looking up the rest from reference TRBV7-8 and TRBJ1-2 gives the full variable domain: GAGVSQSPRYKVAKRGQDVALRCDPISGHVSLFWYQQALGQGPEFLTYFQNEAQLDKSGLPSDRFFAERPEGSVSTLKIQRTQQEDSAVYLCASSLGLTTNYGYTFGSGTRLTVV.

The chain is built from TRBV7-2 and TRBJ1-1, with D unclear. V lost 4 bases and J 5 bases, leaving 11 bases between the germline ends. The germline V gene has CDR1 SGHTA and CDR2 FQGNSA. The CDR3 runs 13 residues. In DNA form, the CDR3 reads TGTGCCAGCAGCTATCGAACCCAGACTGAAGCTTTCTTT. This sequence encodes CASSYRTQTEAFF.

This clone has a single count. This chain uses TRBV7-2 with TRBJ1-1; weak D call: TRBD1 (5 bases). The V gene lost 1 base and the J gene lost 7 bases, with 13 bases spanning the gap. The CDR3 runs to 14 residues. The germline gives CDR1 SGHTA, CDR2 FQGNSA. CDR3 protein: CASSLEVWGVEAFF. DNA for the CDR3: TGTGCCAGCAGCTTAGAGGTGTGGGGGGTTGAAGCTTTCTTT.